Sequencing of this T cell receptor beta chain was carried out in a study of response to subunit inactivated influenza vaccine. Germline CDR1 and CDR2: SGHTA and FQGNSA. Trimming cost V 5 bases and J 2 bases, with 12 bases left between them. This CDR3 has 14 residues. One entry per CDR3 protein, called by TCRdb with MiXCR from the RT-PCR reads. This sample carries 800,000 or so distinct CDR3 sequences, 21% of them seen once, and the ten largest clones take around 9.6%. This clonotype was counted between two and nine times. Its antigen is unidentified. General study points: Seasonal influenza vaccination, on each occasion, was suggested by the authors to recruit few new T cells.

This receptor was obtained from a man aged 50 to 60 who received an inactivated influenza vaccine. The chain combines TRBV7-2 with TRBJ2-5, with a weak D call TRBD2 (6 bases). The sample was PBMCs from blood, taken 4 to 6 days after vaccination. CDR3 sequence: CASSVGSPQETQYF. In DNA form, the CDR3 reads TGTGCCAGCAGCGTCGGGAGTCCTCAAGAGACCCAGTACTTC.